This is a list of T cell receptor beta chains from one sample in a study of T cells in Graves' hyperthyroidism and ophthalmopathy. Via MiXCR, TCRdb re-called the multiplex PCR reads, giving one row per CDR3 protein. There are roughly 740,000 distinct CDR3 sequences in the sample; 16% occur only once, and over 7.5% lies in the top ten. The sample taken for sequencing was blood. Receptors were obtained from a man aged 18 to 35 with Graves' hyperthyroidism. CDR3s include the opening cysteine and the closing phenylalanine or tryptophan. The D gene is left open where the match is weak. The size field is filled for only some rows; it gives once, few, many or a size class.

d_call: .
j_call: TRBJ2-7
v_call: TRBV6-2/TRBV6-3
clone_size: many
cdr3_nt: TGTGCCAGCAGTTCCCCGATCAGCCTCTACGAGCAGTACTTC
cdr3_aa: CASSSPISLYEQYF

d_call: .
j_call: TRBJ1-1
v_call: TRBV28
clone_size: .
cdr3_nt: TGTGCCAGCAGTCCATTATGGAGGGGACGCACTGAAGCTTTCTTT
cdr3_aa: CASSPLWRGRTEAFF

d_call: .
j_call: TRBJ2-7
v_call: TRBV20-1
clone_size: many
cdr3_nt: TGCACCGCTATGCCCCTAGGGGCCTACGAGCAGTACTTC
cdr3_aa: CTAMPLGAYEQYF

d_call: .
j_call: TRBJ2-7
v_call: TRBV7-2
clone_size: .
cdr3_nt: TGTGCCAGCAGCGACAGCGGTTTATACGAGCAGTACTTC
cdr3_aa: CASSDSGLYEQYF

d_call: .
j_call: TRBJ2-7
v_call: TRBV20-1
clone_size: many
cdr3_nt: TGCAGTGCTAGAGGACACACGCCCTACGAGCAGTACTTC
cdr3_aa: CSARGHTPYEQYF

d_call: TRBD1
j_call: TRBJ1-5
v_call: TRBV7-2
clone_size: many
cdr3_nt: TGTGCCAGCAGCCCCAACAGGGGCGGACAGCCCCAGCATTTT
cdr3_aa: CASSPNRGGQPQHF

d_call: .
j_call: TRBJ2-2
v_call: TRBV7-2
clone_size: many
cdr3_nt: TGTGCCAGCAGCTTAAGTTCAGGGGACACCGGGGAGCTGTTTTTT
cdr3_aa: CASSLSSGDTGELFF

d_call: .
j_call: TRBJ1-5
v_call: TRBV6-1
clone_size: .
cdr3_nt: TGTGCCAGCAGTGAAGCGCGTGGGAACGGTCAGCCCCAGCATTTT
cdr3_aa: CASSEARGNGQPQHF

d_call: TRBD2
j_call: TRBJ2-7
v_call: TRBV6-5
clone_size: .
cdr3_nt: TGTGCCAGCAGTTACTCATCTAGCGGGAGCCCCGAGCAGTACTTC
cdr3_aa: CASSYSSSGSPEQYF

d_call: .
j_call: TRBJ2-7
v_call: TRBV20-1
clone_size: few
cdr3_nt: TGCAGTGCTCCTATAGCCGCATACGAGCAGTACTTC
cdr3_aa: CSAPIAAYEQYF

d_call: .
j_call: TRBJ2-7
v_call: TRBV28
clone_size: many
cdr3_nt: TGTGCCAGCAGTTTTTCTAGCGCTCACTCCTACGAGCAGTACTTC
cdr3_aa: CASSFSSAHSYEQYF

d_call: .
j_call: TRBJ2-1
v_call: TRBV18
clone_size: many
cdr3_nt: TGTGCCAGCTCCCGGAGGGATAGCCCCCGCAATGAGCAGTTCTTC
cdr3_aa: CASSRRDSPRNEQFF

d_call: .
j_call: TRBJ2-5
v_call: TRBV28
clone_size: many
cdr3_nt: TGTGCCAGCAGTTTGATACAGCAAGAGACCCAGTACTTC
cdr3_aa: CASSLIQQETQYF

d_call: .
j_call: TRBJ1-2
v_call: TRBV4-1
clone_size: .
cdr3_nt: TGCGCCAGCAGCCAACCAGGGGCAAATCGTGGCTACGCCTTC
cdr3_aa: CASSQPGANRGYAF

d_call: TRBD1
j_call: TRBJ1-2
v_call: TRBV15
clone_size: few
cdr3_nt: TGTGCCACCAGCAGAGGAGGGGGCAGTGGCTACACCTTC
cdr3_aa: CATSRGGGSGYTF

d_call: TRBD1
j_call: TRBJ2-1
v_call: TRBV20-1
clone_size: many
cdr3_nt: TGCAGTGCTAGAGCTCCAACAGGGGGCGCACACAATGAGCAGTTCTTC
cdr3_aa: CSARAPTGGAHNEQFF

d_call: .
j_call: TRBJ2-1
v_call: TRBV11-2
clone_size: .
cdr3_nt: TGTGCCAGCAGCTTAGATACGGGCCGCACGTCGTTCTTC
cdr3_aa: CASSLDTGRTSFF

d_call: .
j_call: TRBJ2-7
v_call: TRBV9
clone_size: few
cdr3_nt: TGTGCCAGCAGCCCTGACGGAGGAGTAGACTACGAGCAGTACTTC
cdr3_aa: CASSPDGGVDYEQYF

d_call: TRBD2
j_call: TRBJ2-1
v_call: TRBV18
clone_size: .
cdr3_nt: TGTGCCAGCTCACCAGGAGTAGCGGGCTTGCTTGATCCGTTCTTC
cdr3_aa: CASSPGVAGLLDPFF

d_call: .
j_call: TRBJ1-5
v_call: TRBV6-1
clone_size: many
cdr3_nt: TGTGCCAGCATCCTGTGGCAGGGCGATCAGCCCCAGCATTTT
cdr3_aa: CASILWQGDQPQHF

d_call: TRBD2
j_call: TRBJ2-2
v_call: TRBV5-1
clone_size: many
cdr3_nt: TGCGCCAGCAGGACGACTAGCGGGTTCACCGGGGAGCTGTTTTTT
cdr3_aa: CASRTTSGFTGELFF

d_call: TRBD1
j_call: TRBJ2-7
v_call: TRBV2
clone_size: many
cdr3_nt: TGTGCCAGCAGAAATCTAGGGGGGACAGGATCGGACTACGAGCAGTACTTC
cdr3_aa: CASRNLGGTGSDYEQYF

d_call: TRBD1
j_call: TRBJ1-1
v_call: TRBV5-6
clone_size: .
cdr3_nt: TGTGCCAGCAGCTTGGGGGACAGAACCCCATGGGCTTTCTTT
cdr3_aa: CASSLGDRTPWAFF

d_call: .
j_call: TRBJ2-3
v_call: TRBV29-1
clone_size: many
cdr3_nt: TGCAGCGTGGGAAAGGGGACCACAGATACGCAGTATTTT
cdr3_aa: CSVGKGTTDTQYF

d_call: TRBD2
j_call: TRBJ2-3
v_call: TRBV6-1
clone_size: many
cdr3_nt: TGTGCCAGCAGGTCCGGGACTACTAATACGCAGTATTTT
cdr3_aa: CASRSGTTNTQYF

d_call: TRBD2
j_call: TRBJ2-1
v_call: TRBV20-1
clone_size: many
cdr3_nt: TGCAGTGCTAGAGATGGGACTAGCGTTGGCAATGAGCAGTTCTTC
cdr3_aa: CSARDGTSVGNEQFF

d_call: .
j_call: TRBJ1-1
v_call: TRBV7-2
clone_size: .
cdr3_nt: TGTGCCAGCAGCCGTCTCGGCCCAGGGAACACTGAAGCTTTCTTT
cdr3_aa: CASSRLGPGNTEAFF

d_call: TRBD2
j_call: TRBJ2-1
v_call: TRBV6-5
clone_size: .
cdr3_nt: TGTGCCAGCAGTTACACCTTTCGGGTAGCGGGGTGGGTCGGTGACCAGTTCTTC
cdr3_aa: CASSYTFRVAGWVGDQFF

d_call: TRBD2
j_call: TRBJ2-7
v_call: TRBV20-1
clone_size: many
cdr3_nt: TGCAGTGCCACTAGCGCCGTTAGGTACGAGCAGTACTTC
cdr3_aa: CSATSAVRYEQYF

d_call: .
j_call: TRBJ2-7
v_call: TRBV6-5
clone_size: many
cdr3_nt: TGTGCCAGCAGTTACGGTCTCGCCCAACGGTACGAGCAGTACTTC
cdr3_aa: CASSYGLAQRYEQYF

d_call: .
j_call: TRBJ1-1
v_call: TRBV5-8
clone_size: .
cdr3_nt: TGTGCCAGCAGCTTGGGGATCTCCGGGGGCACTGAAGCTTTCTTT
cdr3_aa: CASSLGISGGTEAFF

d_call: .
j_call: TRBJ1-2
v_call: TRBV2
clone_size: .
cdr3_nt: TGTGCCAGCATGGGGGGGCAGGGCTATGGCTACACCTTC
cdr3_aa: CASMGGQGYGYTF